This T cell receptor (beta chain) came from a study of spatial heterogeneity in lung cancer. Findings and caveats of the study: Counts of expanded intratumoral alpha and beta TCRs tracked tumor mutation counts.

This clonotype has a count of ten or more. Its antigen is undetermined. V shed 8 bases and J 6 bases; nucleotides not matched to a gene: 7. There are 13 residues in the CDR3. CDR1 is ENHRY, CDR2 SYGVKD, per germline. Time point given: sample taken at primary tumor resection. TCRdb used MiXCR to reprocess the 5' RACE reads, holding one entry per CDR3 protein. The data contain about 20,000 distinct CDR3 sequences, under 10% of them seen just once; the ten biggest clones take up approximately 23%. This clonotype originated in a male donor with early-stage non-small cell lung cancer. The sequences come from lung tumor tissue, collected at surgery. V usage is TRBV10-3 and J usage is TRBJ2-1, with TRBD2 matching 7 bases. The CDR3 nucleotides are TGTGCCATCCGGAGTACTAGCGTCAATGAGCAGTTCTTC. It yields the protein CAIRSTSVNEQFF.